These 2 T cell receptor beta chains came from one sample sequenced in a study of cytomegalovirus exposure and HLA in healthy donors. With 60 Vbeta and 13 Jbeta primers, the PCR was carried out. The assay was immunoSEQ multiplex PCR, and TCRdb's table has in-frame clones only and misses some. The table gives 200,000 or so clones; the top ten clones make up roughly 1.2% of it. Sequenced input: PBMCs. The receptors were sampled from a girl aged 2-9 years in good health and CMV-seropositive.

The rearrangement links TRBV10-1 to TRBJ1-4; 8 bases agree with TRBD1. The CDR3 is 15 residues long. With V trimmed by 3 bases and J by 10 bases, 10 bases remained unmatched. Germline-derived CDR1 and CDR2 are WNHNN and SYGVQD (reference sequence). The CDR3 DNA follows: TGCGCCAGCAGTGATGTTAAGTGCAGGGGGCGAAAACTGTTTTTT. It translates to CASSDVKCRGRKLFF.

The gene calls are TRBV4-2 and TRBJ2-3; tentative D call: TRBD2 (6 bases). The V gene lost 4 bases and the J gene lost 0 bases, with 11 bases spanning the gap. This CDR3 comprises 15 residues. Per the germline V gene, CDR1 is LGHNA and CDR2 is YNFKEQ. Here the CDR3 reads CASSPPGLSTDTQYF. The CDR3 DNA reads as TGTGCCAGCAGCCCCCCGGGACTCAGCACAGATACGCAGTATTTT.